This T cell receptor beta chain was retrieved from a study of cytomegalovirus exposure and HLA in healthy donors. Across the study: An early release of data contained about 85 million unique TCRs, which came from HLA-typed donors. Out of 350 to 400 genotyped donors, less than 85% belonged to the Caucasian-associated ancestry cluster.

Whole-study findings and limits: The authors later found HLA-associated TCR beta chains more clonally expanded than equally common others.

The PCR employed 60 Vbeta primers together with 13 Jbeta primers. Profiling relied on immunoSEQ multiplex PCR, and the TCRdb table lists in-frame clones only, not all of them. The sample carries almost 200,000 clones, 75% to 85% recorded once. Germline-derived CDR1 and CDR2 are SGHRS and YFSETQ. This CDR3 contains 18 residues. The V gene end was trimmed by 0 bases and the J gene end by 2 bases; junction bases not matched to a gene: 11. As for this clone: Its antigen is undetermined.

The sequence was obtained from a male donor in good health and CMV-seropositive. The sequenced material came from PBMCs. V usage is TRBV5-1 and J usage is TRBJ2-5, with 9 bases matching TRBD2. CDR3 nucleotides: TGCGCCAGCAGCTTGGCCCTAGAAGGACTAGCGTTTCAAGAGACCCAGTACTTC. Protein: CASSLALEGLAFQETQYF.